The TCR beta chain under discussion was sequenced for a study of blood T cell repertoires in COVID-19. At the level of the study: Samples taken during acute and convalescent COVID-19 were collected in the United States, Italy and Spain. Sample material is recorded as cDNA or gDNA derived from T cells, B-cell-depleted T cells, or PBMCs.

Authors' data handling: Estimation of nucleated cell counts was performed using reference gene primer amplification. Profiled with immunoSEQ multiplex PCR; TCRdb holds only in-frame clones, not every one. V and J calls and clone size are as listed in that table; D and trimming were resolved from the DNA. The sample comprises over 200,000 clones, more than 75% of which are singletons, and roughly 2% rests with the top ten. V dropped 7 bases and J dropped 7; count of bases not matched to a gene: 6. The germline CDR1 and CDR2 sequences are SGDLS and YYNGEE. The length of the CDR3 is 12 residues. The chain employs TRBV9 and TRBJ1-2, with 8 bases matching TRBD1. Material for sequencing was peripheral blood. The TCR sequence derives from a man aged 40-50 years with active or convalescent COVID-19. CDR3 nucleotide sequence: TGTGCCAGCGCATCAGGGGGCCGTGGCTACACCTTC. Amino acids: CASASGGRGYTF.